This T cell receptor beta chain was documented in a study of CD8 T cells in ankylosing spondylitis. Quantitative 5'-RACE was performed with molecular barcodes, and it yielded the TCR beta libraries. A single record per CDR3 protein comes from TCRdb applying MiXCR to the 5' RACE reads. The profile shows roughly 180,000 distinct CDR3 sequences, 9.5% to 15% of them singletons. The CDR3 has 16 amino acids. Trimming took off 1 base at V and 4 bases at J, with 14 bases between the two ends. Germline V gene sequence: CDR1 MGHRA, CDR2 YSYEKL. This clonotype was seen more than once but under ten times. Antigen unknown. General study points: It was reported that disease-linked clones were significantly enriched in matched ankylosing spondylitis synovial fluid. Blood from ankylosing spondylitis patients appeared to carry a characteristic roughly 8-variant TCR beta motif. Earlier authors reported some of these motif variants in reactive arthritis synovial fluid and blood.

This sequence joins TRBV4-1 and TRBJ1-5; D call uncertain. The sequenced material came from blood, either unsorted or a sorted T cell fraction (not recorded which). The receptor's source is a male donor with ankylosing spondylitis or in good health (not recorded which). As DNA, the CDR3 is TGCGCCAGCAGCCAAGGGCCGCGAGTGGGGAATCAGCCCCAGCATTTT. Its translation: CASSQGPRVGNQPQHF.